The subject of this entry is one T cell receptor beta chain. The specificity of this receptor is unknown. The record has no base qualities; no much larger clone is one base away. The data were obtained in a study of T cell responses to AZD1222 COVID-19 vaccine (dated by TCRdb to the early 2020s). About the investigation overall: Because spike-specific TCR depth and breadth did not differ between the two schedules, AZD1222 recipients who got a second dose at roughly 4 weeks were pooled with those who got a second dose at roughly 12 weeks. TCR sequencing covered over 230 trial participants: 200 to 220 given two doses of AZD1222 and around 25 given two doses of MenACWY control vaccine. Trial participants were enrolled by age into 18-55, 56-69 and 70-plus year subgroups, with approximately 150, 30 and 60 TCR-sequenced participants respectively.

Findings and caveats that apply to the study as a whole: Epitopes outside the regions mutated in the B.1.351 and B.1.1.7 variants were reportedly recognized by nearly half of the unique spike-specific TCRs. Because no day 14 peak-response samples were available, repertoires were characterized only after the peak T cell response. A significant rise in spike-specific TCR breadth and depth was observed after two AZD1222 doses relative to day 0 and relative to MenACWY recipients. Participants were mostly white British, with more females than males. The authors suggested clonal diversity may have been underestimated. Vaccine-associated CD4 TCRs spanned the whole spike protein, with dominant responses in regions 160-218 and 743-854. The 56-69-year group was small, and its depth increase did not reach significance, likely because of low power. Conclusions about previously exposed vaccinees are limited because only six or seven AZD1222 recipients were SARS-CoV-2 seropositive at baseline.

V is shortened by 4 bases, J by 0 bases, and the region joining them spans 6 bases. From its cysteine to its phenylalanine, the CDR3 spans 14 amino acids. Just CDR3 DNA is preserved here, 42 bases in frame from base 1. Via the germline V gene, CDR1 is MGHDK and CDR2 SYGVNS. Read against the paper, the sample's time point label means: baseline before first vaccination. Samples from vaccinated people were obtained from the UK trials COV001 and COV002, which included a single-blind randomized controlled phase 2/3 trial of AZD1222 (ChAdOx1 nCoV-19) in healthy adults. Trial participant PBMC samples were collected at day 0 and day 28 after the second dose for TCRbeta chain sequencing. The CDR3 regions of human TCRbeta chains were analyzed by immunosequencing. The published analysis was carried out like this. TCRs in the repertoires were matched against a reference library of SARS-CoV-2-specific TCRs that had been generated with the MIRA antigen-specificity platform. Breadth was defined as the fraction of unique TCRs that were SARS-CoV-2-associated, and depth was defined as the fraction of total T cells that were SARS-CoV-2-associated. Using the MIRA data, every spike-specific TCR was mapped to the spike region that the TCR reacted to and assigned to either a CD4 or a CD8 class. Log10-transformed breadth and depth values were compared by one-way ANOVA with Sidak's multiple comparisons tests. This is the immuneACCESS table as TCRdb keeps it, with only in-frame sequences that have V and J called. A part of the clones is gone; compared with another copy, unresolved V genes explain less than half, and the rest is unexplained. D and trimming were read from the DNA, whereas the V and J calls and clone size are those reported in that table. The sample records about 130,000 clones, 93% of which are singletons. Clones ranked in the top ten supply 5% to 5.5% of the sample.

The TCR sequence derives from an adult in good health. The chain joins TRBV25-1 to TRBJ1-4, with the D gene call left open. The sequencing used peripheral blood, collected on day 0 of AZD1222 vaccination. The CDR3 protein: CASSGIATNEKLFF. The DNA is TGTGCCAGCAGTGGAATTGCAACTAATGAAAAACTGTTTTTT.